This T cell receptor beta chain was sequenced during a study of CD8+CD57+ T cells in acquired aplastic anemia. Study-wide points: Shared by patients and controls, nearly 30 CD8+ CDR3s were abundant in patients. Significance was not reached for CD8+ Simpson's diversity between patients and controls.

Concerning this clonotype: Antigen: not known.

The sequenced patients had an expansion of CD8+CD57+ cells seen by flow cytometry. In all patients, the disease was severe acquired aplastic anemia. No patient had been given any therapy when blood was sampled. Profiling of TCR beta VDJ combinations and CDR3 sequences used genomic DNA as template. TCRdb re-called the reads through MiXCR, storing one row per CDR3 protein. The table has over 150,000 distinct CDR3 sequences, 71% seen once; the top ten hold approximately 48%. Trimming pared 10 bases from V and 1 base from J, leaving 16 bases between. Per the germline V gene, CDR1 is LNHDA and CDR2 is SQIVND (reference sequence). The CDR3 contains 14 residues.

This chain links TRBV19 with TRBJ1-1, with D perhaps matching TRBD1 (6 bases). The TCR was taken from a human donor with aplastic anemia. Sequenced sample: sorted CD4+, CD8+, or CD8+CD57+ T cells (not recorded which) from PBMCs. The DNA for the CDR3 is TGTGCCACCCGATGGGACAAACGGAACACTGAAGCTTTCTTT. Protein: CATRWDKRNTEAFF.